The rows below give T cell receptor beta chains drawn from one sample of a study of blood T cell repertoires in COVID-19. Using immunoSEQ multiplex PCR, the repertoire was profiled, and TCRdb retains in-frame clones only, with some absent. The sample has some 43,000 clones, 84% seen once. Material: peripheral blood. These receptors originate from a man between 45 and 60 years old with active COVID-19. CDR3s include the opening cysteine and the closing phenylalanine or tryptophan. Fields, in order: D gene, V gene, J gene, clone size, CDR3 protein, CDR3 DNA. A D gene is named only where the DNA matches it firmly. The size entry is marked missing in some rows and otherwise reads once, few, many or a size class.

d_gene: TRBD1; v_gene: TRBV7-2; j_gene: TRBJ2-3; abundance: NA; CDR3aa: CASSDTGASTDTQYF; CDR3nt: TGTGCCAGCAGCGATACAGGGGCCAGCACAGATACGCAGTATTTT
d_gene: NA; v_gene: TRBV28; j_gene: TRBJ1-2; abundance: few; CDR3aa: CASSSVMGYTF; CDR3nt: TGTGCCAGCAGTTCCGTTATGGGCTACACCTTC
d_gene: TRBD2; v_gene: TRBV7-2; j_gene: TRBJ2-2; abundance: NA; CDR3aa: CASSPLPTSGGGGELFF; CDR3nt: TGTGCCAGCAGCCCCCTGCCGACTAGCGGGGGAGGGGGGGAGCTGTTTTTT
d_gene: NA; v_gene: TRBV6-5; j_gene: TRBJ1-2; abundance: NA; CDR3aa: CASSTLAVGPNGYTF; CDR3nt: TGTGCCAGCAGTACCCTGGCAGTGGGCCCTAATGGCTACACCTTC
d_gene: TRBD2; v_gene: TRBV27; j_gene: TRBJ2-7; abundance: few; CDR3aa: CASRGLAGAPYEQYF; CDR3nt: TGTGCCAGCAGAGGGCTAGCGGGGGCCCCCTACGAGCAGTACTTC
d_gene: TRBD1; v_gene: TRBV27; j_gene: TRBJ2-5; abundance: NA; CDR3aa: CASSPSTGGQTARGGTQYF; CDR3nt: TGTGCCAGCAGTCCATCGACAGGGGGCCAGACGGCTCGAGGGGGGACCCAGTACTTC
d_gene: TRBD1; v_gene: TRBV18; j_gene: TRBJ1-2; abundance: NA; CDR3aa: CASSPFGQGIINYGYTF; CDR3nt: TGTGCCAGCTCACCTTTCGGACAGGGAATCATTAACTATGGCTACACCTTC
d_gene: TRBD2; v_gene: TRBV11-2; j_gene: TRBJ2-3; abundance: NA; CDR3aa: CASSRGTSGGTDTQYF; CDR3nt: TGTGCCAGCAGCCGTGGGACTAGCGGGGGCACAGATACGCAGTATTTT
d_gene: TRBD1; v_gene: TRBV6-5; j_gene: TRBJ1-1; abundance: NA; CDR3aa: CASRRQGANTEAFF; CDR3nt: TGTGCCAGCAGGAGACAGGGGGCGAACACTGAAGCTTTCTTT
d_gene: NA; v_gene: TRBV6-5; j_gene: TRBJ2-2; abundance: NA; CDR3aa: CASAQPANTGELFF; CDR3nt: TGTGCCAGCGCGCAACCGGCGAACACCGGGGAGCTGTTTTTT
d_gene: NA; v_gene: TRBV6-5; j_gene: TRBJ1-1; abundance: NA; CDR3aa: CASSYQSNTEAFF; CDR3nt: TGTGCCAGCAGTTACCAGTCAAACACTGAAGCTTTCTTT
d_gene: TRBD1; v_gene: TRBV5-1; j_gene: TRBJ1-4; abundance: NA; CDR3aa: CASSLEGTGGEKLFF; CDR3nt: TGCGCCAGCAGCTTGGAAGGGACAGGGGGTGAAAAACTGTTTTTT
d_gene: NA; v_gene: TRBV12-3/TRBV12-4; j_gene: TRBJ2-5; abundance: NA; CDR3aa: CASREQGRETQYF; CDR3nt: TGTGCCAGCAGGGAACAGGGCCGAGAGACCCAGTACTTC
d_gene: NA; v_gene: TRBV28; j_gene: TRBJ2-7; abundance: NA; CDR3aa: CASSSGSLWEQYF; CDR3nt: TGTGCCAGCAGCTCCGGGAGCCTTTGGGAGCAGTACTTC
d_gene: NA; v_gene: TRBV19; j_gene: TRBJ1-1; abundance: NA; CDR3aa: CATQGRGWNTEAFF; CDR3nt: TGTGCCACCCAAGGGAGGGGTTGGAACACTGAAGCTTTCTTT
d_gene: NA; v_gene: TRBV6-5; j_gene: TRBJ2-5; abundance: NA; CDR3aa: CASSLAGAQTQETQYF; CDR3nt: TGTGCCAGCAGTTTGGCAGGGGCCCAAACGCAAGAGACCCAGTACTTC
d_gene: NA; v_gene: TRBV11-2; j_gene: TRBJ2-5; abundance: few; CDR3aa: CASSKDRYIQETQYF; CDR3nt: TGTGCCAGCAGCAAGGACAGATATATCCAAGAGACCCAGTACTTC
d_gene: TRBD1; v_gene: TRBV6-2/TRBV6-3; j_gene: TRBJ1-6; abundance: NA; CDR3aa: CASSYLDRGYNSPLHF; CDR3nt: TGTGCCAGCAGTTACCTGGACAGGGGCTATAATTCACCCCTCCACTTT
d_gene: TRBD2; v_gene: TRBV4-1; j_gene: TRBJ2-3; abundance: NA; CDR3aa: CASSQPPGLAGRSTDTQYF; CDR3nt: TGCGCCAGCAGCCAACCTCCGGGACTAGCGGGGCGTAGCACAGATACGCAGTATTTT
d_gene: TRBD2; v_gene: TRBV6-2/TRBV6-3; j_gene: TRBJ2-3; abundance: NA; CDR3aa: CASSYIMGGGARTDTQYF; CDR3nt: TGTGCCAGCAGTTACATCATGGGCGGGGGGGCCCGCACAGATACGCAGTATTTT
d_gene: NA; v_gene: TRBV27; j_gene: TRBJ2-5; abundance: NA; CDR3aa: CASSLSGKYQETQYF; CDR3nt: TGTGCCAGCAGTTTATCGGGCAAGTACCAAGAGACCCAGTACTTC
d_gene: NA; v_gene: TRBV6-5; j_gene: TRBJ2-1; abundance: few; CDR3aa: CASSYSEFLNEQFF; CDR3nt: TGTGCCAGCAGTTACTCGGAGTTCTTGAATGAGCAGTTCTTC
d_gene: NA; v_gene: TRBV18; j_gene: TRBJ1-3; abundance: NA; CDR3aa: CASSPDRTAGNTIYF; CDR3nt: TGTGCCAGCTCACCCGACAGGACGGCTGGAAACACCATATATTTT
d_gene: TRBD2; v_gene: TRBV6-1; j_gene: TRBJ2-1; abundance: NA; CDR3aa: CASSEAWVGTSEFFYNEQFF; CDR3nt: TGTGCCAGCAGTGAAGCGTGGGTCGGGACTAGCGAGTTTTTCTACAATGAGCAGTTCTTC
d_gene: TRBD1; v_gene: TRBV28; j_gene: TRBJ1-4; abundance: NA; CDR3aa: CASSLSATGSLEKLFF; CDR3nt: TGTGCCAGCAGTTTATCAGCGACAGGGTCTCTAGAAAAACTGTTTTTT
d_gene: TRBD2; v_gene: TRBV4-1; j_gene: TRBJ2-3; abundance: NA; CDR3aa: CASSQDPGTSGDTQYF; CDR3nt: TGCGCCAGCAGCCAAGATCCGGGGACTAGCGGAGATACGCAGTATTTT
d_gene: NA; v_gene: TRBV4-1; j_gene: TRBJ2-3; abundance: NA; CDR3aa: CASSQDLARPITDTQYF; CDR3nt: TGCGCCAGCAGCCAAGATCTAGCCAGGCCGATCACAGATACGCAGTATTTT
d_gene: NA; v_gene: TRBV7-2; j_gene: TRBJ2-3; abundance: few; CDR3aa: CASSLPSVSWDFPTDTQYF; CDR3nt: TGTGCCAGCAGCTTACCCTCAGTTTCGTGGGACTTCCCGACAGATACGCAGTATTTT
d_gene: TRBD1; v_gene: TRBV29-1; j_gene: TRBJ2-7; abundance: NA; CDR3aa: CSVRTGVDEQYF; CDR3nt: TGCAGCGTTAGGACAGGGGTTGACGAGCAGTACTTC
d_gene: TRBD1; v_gene: TRBV5-5; j_gene: TRBJ1-2; abundance: NA; CDR3aa: CASSLATRDRGGYGYTF; CDR3nt: TGTGCCAGCAGCTTGGCCACACGGGACAGGGGTGGCTATGGCTACACCTTC
d_gene: NA; v_gene: TRBV7-2; j_gene: TRBJ1-2; abundance: NA; CDR3aa: CASSPGDWRSDF; CDR3nt: TGTGCCAGCAGCCCTGGGGACTGGAGGAGTGATTTC
d_gene: TRBD2; v_gene: TRBV19; j_gene: TRBJ2-6; abundance: NA; CDR3aa: CASSINYPAGGVLTF; CDR3nt: TGTGCCAGTAGTATTAACTACCCGGCGGGAGGCGTCCTGACTTTC
d_gene: NA; v_gene: TRBV6-5; j_gene: TRBJ2-7; abundance: NA; CDR3aa: CASSYSGGGPSYEQYF; CDR3nt: TGTGCCAGCAGTTACTCCGGAGGAGGACCGTCCTACGAGCAGTACTTC
d_gene: NA; v_gene: TRBV6-5; j_gene: TRBJ2-5; abundance: NA; CDR3aa: CASRQTEETQYF; CDR3nt: TGTGCCAGCAGACAGACAGAGGAGACCCAGTACTTC
d_gene: TRBD1; v_gene: TRBV10-3; j_gene: TRBJ2-2; abundance: NA; CDR3aa: CAISADRANTGELFF; CDR3nt: TGTGCCATCAGTGCCGACAGGGCGAACACCGGGGAGCTGTTTTTT
d_gene: TRBD1; v_gene: TRBV6-5; j_gene: TRBJ1-2; abundance: NA; CDR3aa: CASGTGGKYGYTF; CDR3nt: TGTGCCAGCGGGACAGGGGGCAAGTATGGCTACACCTTC
d_gene: NA; v_gene: TRBV20-1; j_gene: TRBJ1-4; abundance: NA; CDR3aa: CSARDREKLFF; CDR3nt: TGCAGTGCTAGAGACCGTGAAAAACTGTTTTTT
d_gene: NA; v_gene: TRBV18; j_gene: TRBJ1-3; abundance: NA; CDR3aa: CASSHPGGLSGNTIYF; CDR3nt: TGTGCCAGCTCACACCCCGGGGGGTTGTCTGGAAACACCATATATTTT
d_gene: NA; v_gene: TRBV6-4; j_gene: TRBJ2-2; abundance: NA; CDR3aa: CASSALGGGGELFF; CDR3nt: TGTGCCAGCAGTGCCCTCGGGGGAGGCGGGGAGCTGTTTTTT
d_gene: TRBD1; v_gene: TRBV4-3; j_gene: TRBJ1-2; abundance: NA; CDR3aa: CASSHQQGGLANYGYTF; CDR3nt: TGCGCCAGCAGCCACCAACAGGGGGGCCTAGCTAACTATGGCTACACCTTC
d_gene: TRBD1; v_gene: TRBV5-6; j_gene: TRBJ1-6; abundance: once; CDR3aa: CASTRTGKGSPLHF; CDR3nt: TGTGCCAGCACCAGGACAGGGAAAGGTTCACCCCTCCACTTT
d_gene: NA; v_gene: TRBV13; j_gene: TRBJ1-1; abundance: NA; CDR3aa: CASRGGGRTEAFF; CDR3nt: TGTGCCAGCAGGGGAGGGGGGCGCACTGAAGCTTTCTTT
d_gene: NA; v_gene: TRBV12-3/TRBV12-4; j_gene: TRBJ2-1; abundance: NA; CDR3aa: CASSPQTREQFF; CDR3nt: TGTGCCAGCAGCCCCCAGACCAGGGAGCAGTTCTTC
d_gene: TRBD2; v_gene: TRBV27; j_gene: TRBJ2-7; abundance: NA; CDR3aa: CASSSGTSGYEQYF; CDR3nt: TGTGCCAGCAGCTCCGGGACTAGCGGCTACGAGCAGTACTTC
d_gene: NA; v_gene: TRBV7-9; j_gene: TRBJ2-1; abundance: NA; CDR3aa: CASSLGSMQYNEQFF; CDR3nt: TGTGCCAGCAGCTTAGGGAGTATGCAGTACAATGAGCAGTTCTTC